The 4 T cell receptor beta chains below were found in one sample sequenced in a study of shared clonotypes between healthy human individuals. Clones were sequenced by immunoSEQ multiplex PCR, and TCRdb holds only the in-frame ones, with some missing. This table has 2 million to 3 million clones, just over 90% appearing once. The sample was naive CD4+ T cells sorted from blood. Subset noted: CD45RA+ positively selected. These receptors were collected from a young man in good health.

V is TRBV6-6 and J is TRBJ2-3; D remains unclear. The CDR3 loop spans 12 amino acids. The V end lost 6 bases, the J end lost 2 bases, and 6 bases lay between the germline ends. Looked up from germline, CDR1 is MNHNY and CDR2 is SVGAGI (reference sequence). The CDR3 sequence: CASSLLTDTQYF. The CDR3 DNA reads TGTGCCAGCAGCCTCCTCACAGATACGCAGTATTTT.

Note on this clone: Other DNA sequences from this sample encode an identical CDR3 as well. CDR3 residues: CAWSVGTPYEQYF. The CDR3 DNA reads as TGTGCCTGGAGTGTGGGCACCCCCTACGAGCAGTACTTC. The rearrangement links TRBV30 to TRBJ2-7; D gene ambiguous. The V gene's germline CDR1 is GTSNPN and CDR2 SVGIG (reference sequence). V shed 0 bases and J shed 2 bases, with 8 bases lying between them. The CDR3 is 13 residues long.

This chain uses TRBV5-1 with TRBJ2-3; 9 nucleotides agree with TRBD1. This CDR3 region has 14 residues. Per the germline V gene, CDR1 is SGHRS and CDR2 is YFSETQ. V lost 4 bases, J lost 8 bases, and 8 bases stayed unmatched. In DNA form, the CDR3 reads TGCGCCAGCAGCCCGGGACAGGGAGCGGGTACGCAGTATTTT. Translating gives CASSPGQGAGTQYF.

This chain uses TRBV7-2 with TRBJ2-7, with D possibly matching TRBD1 (6 bases). V lost 4 bases, J lost 6 bases, and 10 bases lay in between. Germline CDR1 is SGHTA and CDR2 is FQGNSA. This CDR3 is built from 12 residues. Here the CDR3 reads CASSWGTREQYF. CDR3 coding DNA: TGTGCCAGCAGCTGGGGGACACGCGAGCAGTACTTC.